What follows describes a single T cell receptor beta chain. V was pared by 5 bases and J by 4 bases, with 9 bases between. The CDR3 consists of 14 residues. From germline, CDR1 is SGHTA and CDR2 FQGNSA. The data are from a study of blood T cell repertoires in COVID-19. Turning to the study itself: Both acute and convalescent COVID-19 samples were obtained from the United States, Italy and Spain.

Libraries were prepared by immunoSEQ multiplex PCR; TCRdb keeps only in-frame clonotypes and omits some of them. This table has approximately 220,000 clones, 85% to 90% appearing once. The cohort comprised adults aged 18 to 89 years residing in 24 US areas. Participants were placed into cohorts based on the clinical history they reported. The TCR comes from a woman in her 30s with acute COVID-19. The genes are TRBV7-2 and TRBJ1-6, with no clear D. Sample: PBMCs or T cells enriched from blood (not recorded which). DNA for the CDR3: TGTGCCAGCAGCCCCCCGGGTTATAATTCACCCCTCCACTTT. It translates to CASSPPGYNSPLHF.